The 7 T cell receptor beta chains below were found in one sample sequenced in a study of CD8+CD57+ T cells in acquired aplastic anemia (dated by TCRdb to 2017 to 2018). Flow cytometry had shown CD8+CD57+ cell expansion in the patients selected for sequencing. The sequencing machine was an Illumina HiSeq 2000. Genomic DNA was used as template for profiling of TCR beta VDJ combinations and CDR3 sequences. The public reads were run again by TCRdb, first through fastp at Q25 and then through MiXCR, and only productive beta chains were kept. Identical CDR3 protein sequences are pooled into one entry, listed with their most common genes and DNA. In this sample the table shows around 150,000 distinct CDR3 sequences, 71% of which occur a single time. The top ten constitute around 45% of the sample. Sequenced sample: sorted CD4+, CD8+, or CD8+CD57+ T cells (not recorded which) from PBMCs. These receptors were taken from a human donor with aplastic anemia.

The J gene is TRBJ1-1, the V gene TRBV19, with 7 bases lining up with TRBD1. Trimming took 6 bases from V and 4 from J; bases not matched to a gene: 8. CDR3 length: 14 residues. The germline gives CDR1 LNHDA, CDR2 SQIVND (reference sequence). The CDR3 region has the DNA TGTGCCAGTAGCAGACAGGGTCGGAGCACTGAAGCTTTCTTT. Translated: CASSRQGRSTEAFF.

This chain links TRBV24-1 with TRBJ1-1; D unclear. The germline V gene encodes CDR1 KGHDR and CDR2 SFDVKD. The CDR3 has 14 amino acids. V lost 3 bases and J lost 10, with 17 bases in between. The CDR3 loop is CATSDPPLTARAFF. The CDR3 DNA follows: TGTGCCACCAGTGATCCCCCTCTAACCGCAAGAGCTTTCTTT.

The chain joins TRBV20-1 to TRBJ1-2; 10 bases are a match to TRBD1. V dropped 3 bases and J dropped 7; count of bases not matched to a gene: 8. CDR1 and CDR2 from the germline V gene are DFQATT and SNEGSKA (reference sequence). CDR3 length: 14 residues. CDR3 residues: CSASNGDRGGGYTF. CDR3 coding DNA: TGCAGTGCTAGCAACGGGGACAGGGGTGGTGGCTACACCTTC.

This sequence joins TRBV10-3 and TRBJ2-2; TRBD1 aligns across 7 bases. Germline trimming cut 10 bases from V and 0 bases from J; bases unmatched to any gene: 2. The germline V gene encodes CDR1 ENHRY and CDR2 SYGVKD. The CDR3 extends over 13 amino acids. CDR3: CATQGANTGELFF. For the CDR3, the DNA is TGTGCCACCCAGGGGGCGAACACCGGGGAGCTGTTTTTT.

The gene calls are TRBV5-4 and TRBJ2-1, with D maybe TRBD2 (5 bases). Trimming cost V 0 bases and J 10 bases, with 11 bases left between them. This CDR3 has 13 residues. CDR1 and CDR2 from the germline V gene are SGHNT and YYREEE (reference sequence). The CDR3 protein is CASSLGTRGEQFF. The CDR3 DNA follows: TGTGCCAGCAGCTTGGGTACTCGAGGGGAGCAGTTCTTC. Full variable domain (missing parts from reference TRBV5-4 and TRBJ2-1): ETGVTQSPTHLIKTRGQQVTLRCSSQSGHNTVSWYQQALGQGPQFIFQYYREEENGRGNFPPRFSGLQFPNYSSELNVNALELDDSALYLCASSLGTRGEQFFGPGTRLTVL.

This clonotype was seen just once. V gene TRBV6-4 combines with J gene TRBJ2-1, with 12 bases fitting TRBD2. V lost 2 bases to trimming and J lost 8 bases; unmatched junction nucleotides: 4. From germline, CDR1 is MRHNA and CDR2 SNTAGT. The CDR3 loop spans 15 amino acids. The CDR3 coding sequence is TGTGCCAGCAGTGACGGGACTAGCGGGCCTGATGAGCAGTTCTTC. Its protein product is CASSDGTSGPDEQFF.

For this clonotype: A single base separates this from a much larger clone, so it may be a read error. The chain employs TRBV25-1 and TRBJ2-7; D is unclear. The germline V gene has CDR1 MGHDK and CDR2 SYGVNS. V gave up 3 bases and J gave up 6 bases, with 6 bases separating them. The CDR3 sequence is 11 residues long. CDR3 DNA sequence: TGTGCCAGCAGTGAGGGTTTCGAGCAGTACTTC. Residues: CASSEGFEQYF.